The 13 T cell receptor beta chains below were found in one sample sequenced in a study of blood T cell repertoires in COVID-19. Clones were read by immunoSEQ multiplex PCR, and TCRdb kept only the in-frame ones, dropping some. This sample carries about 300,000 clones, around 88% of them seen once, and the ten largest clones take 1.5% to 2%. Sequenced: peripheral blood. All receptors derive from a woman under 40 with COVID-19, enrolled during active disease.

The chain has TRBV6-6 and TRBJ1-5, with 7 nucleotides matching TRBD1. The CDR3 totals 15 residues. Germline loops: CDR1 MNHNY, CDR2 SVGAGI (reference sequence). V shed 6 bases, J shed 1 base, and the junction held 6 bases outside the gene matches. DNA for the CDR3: TGTGCCAGCAGGATGGAACAGGGGAGCAATCAGCCCCAGCATTTT. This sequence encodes CASRMEQGSNQPQHF.

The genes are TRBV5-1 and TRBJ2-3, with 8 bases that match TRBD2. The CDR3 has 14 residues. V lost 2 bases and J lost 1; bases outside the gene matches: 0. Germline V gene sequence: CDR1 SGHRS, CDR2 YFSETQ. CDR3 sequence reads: CASSFSGGTDTQYF. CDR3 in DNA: TGCGCCAGCAGCTTTAGCGGGGGCACAGATACGCAGTATTTT.

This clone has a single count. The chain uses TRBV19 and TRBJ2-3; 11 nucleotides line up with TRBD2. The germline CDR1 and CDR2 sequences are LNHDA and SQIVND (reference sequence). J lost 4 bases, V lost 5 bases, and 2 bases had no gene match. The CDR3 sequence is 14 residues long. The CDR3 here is CASSLLAGADTQYF. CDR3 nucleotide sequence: TGTGCCAGTAGTCTACTAGCGGGGGCAGATACGCAGTATTTT.

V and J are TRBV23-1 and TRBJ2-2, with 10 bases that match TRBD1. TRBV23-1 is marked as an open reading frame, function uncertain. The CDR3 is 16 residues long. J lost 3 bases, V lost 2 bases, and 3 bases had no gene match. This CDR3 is CASSQHDRGHTGELFF. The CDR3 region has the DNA TGCGCCAGCAGTCAACACGACAGGGGGCACACCGGGGAGCTGTTTTTT.

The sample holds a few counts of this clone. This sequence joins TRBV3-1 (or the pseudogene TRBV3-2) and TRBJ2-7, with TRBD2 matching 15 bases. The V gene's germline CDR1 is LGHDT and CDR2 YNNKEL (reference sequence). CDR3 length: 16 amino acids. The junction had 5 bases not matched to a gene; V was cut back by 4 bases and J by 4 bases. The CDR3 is CASSLGGTSGRYEQYF. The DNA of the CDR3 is TGTGCCAGCAGCCTTGGGGGGACTAGCGGGAGGTACGAGCAGTACTTC.

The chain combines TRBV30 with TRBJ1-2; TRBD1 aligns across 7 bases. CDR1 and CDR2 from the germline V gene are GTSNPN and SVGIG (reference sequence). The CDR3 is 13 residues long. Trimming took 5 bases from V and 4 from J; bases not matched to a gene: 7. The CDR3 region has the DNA TGTGCCTGGGCTCGGGACAGCCCCTATGGCTACACCTTC. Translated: CAWARDSPYGYTF.

In nucleotides, the CDR3 is TGTGCCAGCAGCTTTCCTCACAGGGACTACGAGCAGTACGTC. Its protein product is CASSFPHRDYEQYV. This sequence joins TRBV11-3 and TRBJ2-7; D possibly corresponds to TRBD1 (6 bases). The CDR3 totals 14 residues. V was shortened by 3 bases and J by 3 bases, with 12 bases between the two germline ends. Germline loops: CDR1 SGHNT, CDR2 YENEEA.

The CDR3 bases are TGTGCCAGCAGTCAGACTAGCGTAATCACCGGGGAGCTGTTTTTT. Amino acid sequence: CASSQTSVITGELFF. The rearrangement uses TRBV27 and TRBJ2-2, with TRBD2 identical over 8 bases. This CDR3 is 15 amino acids long. CDR1 is MNHEY, CDR2 SMNVEV, per germline (reference sequence). V shed 5 bases, J shed 4 bases, and the junction held 6 bases outside the gene matches.

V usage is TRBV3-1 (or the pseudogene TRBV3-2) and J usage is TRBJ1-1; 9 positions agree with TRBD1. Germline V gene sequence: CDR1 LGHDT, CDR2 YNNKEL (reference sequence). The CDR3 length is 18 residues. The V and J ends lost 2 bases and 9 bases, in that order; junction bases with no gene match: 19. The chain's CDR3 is CASSQPAPGQGPRRQAFF. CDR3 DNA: TGTGCCAGCAGCCAACCTGCTCCGGGACAGGGCCCACGTCGTCAAGCTTTCTTT.

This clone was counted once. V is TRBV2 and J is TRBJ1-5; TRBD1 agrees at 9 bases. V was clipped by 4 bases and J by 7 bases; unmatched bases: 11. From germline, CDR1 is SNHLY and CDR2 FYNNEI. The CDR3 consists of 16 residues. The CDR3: CASSGLRTGAWQPQHF. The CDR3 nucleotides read TGTGCCAGCAGTGGTCTTCGGACAGGGGCATGGCAGCCCCAGCATTTT.

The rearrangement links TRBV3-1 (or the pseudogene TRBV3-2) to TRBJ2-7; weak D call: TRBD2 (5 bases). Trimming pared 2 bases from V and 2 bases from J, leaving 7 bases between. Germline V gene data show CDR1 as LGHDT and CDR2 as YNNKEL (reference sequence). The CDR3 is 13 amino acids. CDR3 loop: CASSQSGTYEQYF. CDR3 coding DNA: TGTGCCAGCAGCCAAAGCGGTACCTACGAGCAGTACTTC.

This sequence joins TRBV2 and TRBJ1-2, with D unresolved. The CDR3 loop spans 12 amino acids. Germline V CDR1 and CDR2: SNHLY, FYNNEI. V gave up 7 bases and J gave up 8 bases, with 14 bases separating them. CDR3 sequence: CASTEANLGYTF. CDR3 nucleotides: TGTGCCAGCACCGAGGCCAATCTCGGCTACACCTTC.

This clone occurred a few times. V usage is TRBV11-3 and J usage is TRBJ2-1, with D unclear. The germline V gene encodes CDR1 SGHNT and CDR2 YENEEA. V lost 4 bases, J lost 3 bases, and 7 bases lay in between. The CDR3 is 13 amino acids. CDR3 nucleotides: TGTGCCAGCAGCTCCTACCGCTACAATGAGCAGTTCTTC. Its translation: CASSSYRYNEQFF.